Included here is one TCR beta chain sequence, with context. Other DNA sequences in the sample encode the same CDR3. Trimming left V 4 bases short and J 4 bases short, with 10 bases between. The CDR3 sequence is 14 residues long. The germline V gene encodes CDR1 SEHNR and CDR2 FQNEAQ (reference sequence). Produced via immunoSEQ multiplex PCR; TCRdb's table is partial and in-frame only. The table lists approximately 65,000 clones, about nine tenths of them singletons. This sample was taken from a study of T cells after somatic rescue of genetic block. The TCR sequence derives from a middle-aged man. What was sequenced was peripheral blood mononuclear cells (PBMCs). The chain is built from TRBV7-9 and TRBJ1-4; possibly TRBD1 for D (6 bases). The CDR3 DNA reads as TGTGCCAGCAGCTCGACAGGCTTTAATGAAAAACTGTTTTTT. This sequence encodes CASSSTGFNEKLFF.